A selection of T cell receptor beta chains follows, all from one sample in a study of cytomegalovirus exposure and HLA in healthy donors. The data were produced by immunoSEQ multiplex PCR, yet TCRdb's version contains in-frame clones alone and is incomplete. The sample holds roughly 90,000 clones, approximately 81% seen once. Sequencing used PBMCs. The origin of the receptors is a man between 18 and 35 years old in good health and CMV-seropositive. Each CDR3 is given with its conserved first and last residue. D genes are given only for firm matches. Size tells how often a clone was seen (once, few, many) or the class of an expanded clone, and some rows leave it out.

v_call	j_call	d_call	clone_size	cdr3_nt	cdr3_aa
TRBV4-1	TRBJ2-1	-	-	TGCGCCAGCAGCCCCGGACAGCTACAGTATATCAATGAGCAGTTCTTC	CASSPGQLQYINEQFF
TRBV7-9	TRBJ2-7	-	-	TGTGCCAGCAGCTTAGGAACGGGAGTGTTAATCTACGAGCAGTACTTC	CASSLGTGVLIYEQYF
TRBV29-1	TRBJ2-3	TRBD1	-	TGCAGCGTTTCTCGGACAGGGGAGATTGGGATGCAGTATTTT	CSVSRTGEIGMQYF
TRBV28	TRBJ2-5	TRBD1	-	TGTGCCAGCAGTTTAGGACAGGGCGTGTGGGAGACCCAGTACTTC	CASSLGQGVWETQYF
TRBV5-6	TRBJ2-2	-	-	TGTGCCAGCAGCTTGGGGGTTTGGAGGGTGGACACCGGGGAGCTGTTTTTT	CASSLGVWRVDTGELFF
TRBV30	TRBJ1-4	-	-	TGTGCCTGGAGCAGCCCGGAAGGGGGTGAAAAACTGTTTTTT	CAWSSPEGGEKLFF
TRBV15	TRBJ1-1	-	-	TGTGCCACCAGCAGAGTCCGAGCGGCCTCCGAAGCTTTCTTT	CATSRVRAASEAFF
TRBV5-1	TRBJ2-3	-	-	TGCGCCAGCAGCGGGCAGGGAAGCACAGATACGCAGTATTTT	CASSGQGSTDTQYF
TRBV5-6	TRBJ1-3	-	-	TGTGCCAGCAGCTTGCCTCGGGGGGCAAGGGGAAACACCATATATTTT	CASSLPRGARGNTIYF
TRBV5-6	TRBJ2-7	-	-	TGTGCCAGCAGCTTTTCAAGGGGGATCCTCCACAAGTACGAGCAGTACTTC	CASSFSRGILHKYEQYF
TRBV29-1	TRBJ1-2	TRBD1	-	TGCAGCGTTGGGGGGACAGGGGGCCTTCCTGACTATGGCTACACCTTC	CSVGGTGGLPDYGYTF
TRBV5-4	TRBJ2-3	TRBD1	-	TGTGCCAGCAGCTCACAGGGGGTCACAGATACGCAGTATTTT	CASSSQGVTDTQYF
TRBV6-5	TRBJ1-2	TRBD1	-	TGTGCCAGCAGTTACTCGAGGCAGGGGGAGGGCTACACCTTC	CASSYSRQGEGYTF
TRBV19	TRBJ1-2	-	-	TGTGCCAGTAGTATGGCCAGCGACTATGGCTACACCTTC	CASSMASDYGYTF
TRBV9	TRBJ1-4	-	-	TGTGCCAGCAGCGAATTTGCCCGGGATGAAAAACTGTTTTTT	CASSEFARDEKLFF
TRBV19	TRBJ1-5	-	once	TGTGCCAGTAGTCCTTTGGAAGGGGGGGGTCAGCCCCAGCATTTT	CASSPLEGGGQPQHF
TRBV6-1	TRBJ1-4	TRBD1	-	TGTGCCAGCAGTGCTCCCCGGACAGGCGGTAATGAAAAACTGTTTTTT	CASSAPRTGGNEKLFF
TRBV18	TRBJ2-7	-	-	TGTGCCAGCTCACCCCGATCGGGTGTGGAAGAGCAGTACTTC	CASSPRSGVEEQYF
TRBV2	TRBJ1-5	TRBD1	-	TGTGCCATCCGGGACAGGGTACAGCAGCCCCAGCATTTT	CAIRDRVQQPQHF
TRBV28	TRBJ2-5	-	-	TGTGCCAGCAGTTCACCCTCCGGGCCCCCAGGGGAGACCCAGTACTTC	CASSSPSGPPGETQYF
TRBV4-1	TRBJ1-3	TRBD1	once	TGCGCCAGCAGCCAAGCCCCCGGGACAGGGGAAGGAAACACCATATATTTT	CASSQAPGTGEGNTIYF
TRBV27	TRBJ2-7	-	-	TGTGCCAGCAGTCCCCCACAGGGGGGAGGGGCTCTAACTTGCTCCTACGAGCAGTACTTC	CASSPPQGGGALTCSYEQYF
TRBV4-1	TRBJ1-4	-	-	TGCGCCAGCAGCCAAGTCTTGGCAGGGCCTGACGTACTGTTTTTT	CASSQVLAGPDVLFF
TRBV9	TRBJ2-5	TRBD2	-	TGTGCCAGCAGCGTCTCGGGGGGCCAAGAGACCCAGTACTTC	CASSVSGGQETQYF
TRBV6-1	TRBJ1-2	TRBD1	-	TGTGCCAGCATATCGGGACAGAGAGTCGGTGGCTACACCTTC	CASISGQRVGGYTF
TRBV6-6	TRBJ2-1	-	-	TGTGCCAGCAGTTATTTAGACACGTCGGACAATGAGCAGTTCTTC	CASSYLDTSDNEQFF
TRBV10-1	TRBJ1-1	-	few	TGCGCCAGCAGTGAAGGGGCGAACACTGAAGCTTTCTTT	CASSEGANTEAFF
TRBV28	TRBJ2-1	TRBD2	few	TGTGCCAGCAGTGGCCAGGGTAGTGGGAGGGCCCTTGGGAATGAGCAGTTCTTC	CASSGQGSGRALGNEQFF
TRBV5-1	TRBJ1-1	TRBD1	once	TGCGCCAGCAGCCCTGGGGGACAGGGGACAACTCGGGCTTTCTTT	CASSPGGQGTTRAFF
TRBV6-1	TRBJ1-5	-	-	TGTGCCAGCAGTGTACAACAGGGTAGGGGCAATCAGCCCCAGCATTTT	CASSVQQGRGNQPQHF
TRBV27	TRBJ1-4	TRBD1	-	TGTGCCAGCGGGGGGACAGGGGTTGCTGAAAAACTGTTTTTT	CASGGTGVAEKLFF
TRBV9	TRBJ1-2	TRBD1	few	TGTGCCAGCAGCGCATCAGGGGGCTATGGCTACACCTTC	CASSASGGYGYTF
TRBV5-1	TRBJ2-2	-	few	TGCGCCAGCAGCTTGGGACACGCCACGAACACCGGGGAGCTGTTTTTT	CASSLGHATNTGELFF
TRBV7-9	TRBJ1-1	-	-	TGTGCCAGCAGCCTCCTCGGGAGGATGAACACTGAAGCTTTCTTT	CASSLLGRMNTEAFF
TRBV4-2	TRBJ2-7	TRBD2	-	TGTGCCAGCAGCCAAGAAGTGGCTAGCGGTACCTACGAGCAGTACTTC	CASSQEVASGTYEQYF